What follows are 28 T cell receptor beta chains derived from one specimen sequenced in a study of T cell clonotyping in hematopoietic cell transplantation. Method: immunoSEQ multiplex PCR; TCRdb's copy keeps in-frame clones and lacks some. This table has roughly 16,000 clones, roughly 88% appearing once. The sample taken for sequencing was peripheral blood mononuclear cells. The receptors come from a woman aged 40 to 50 in good health. Some clones in this sample may be carry-over from other donors' samples.

This clone was seen a single time. The rearrangement uses TRBV11-3 and TRBJ2-1; D is perhaps TRBD2 (6 bases). V was shortened by 6 bases and J by 9 bases, with 12 bases between the two germline ends. CDR3 length: 12 amino acids. From germline, CDR1 is SGHNT and CDR2 YENEEA. CDR3 nucleotide sequence: TGTGCCAGCAGAAGAAGACTAGGTGAGCAGTTCTTC. Protein: CASRRRLGEQFF. The variable domain in full, with the rest retrieved from reference TRBV11-3 and TRBJ2-1, is EAGVVQSPRYKIIEKKQPVAFWCNPISGHNTLYWYLQNLGQGPELLIRYENEEAVDDSQLPKDRFSAERLKGVDSTLKIQPAELGDSAVYLCASRRRLGEQFFGPGTRLTVL.

The rearrangement links TRBV29-1 to TRBJ2-1, with D uncertain. The V gene lost 6 bases and the J gene lost 6 bases, with 9 bases spanning the gap. Germline values: CDR1 SQVTM, CDR2 ANQGSEA. This CDR3 has 11 residues. The CDR3 spells CSVGFGNEQFF. In DNA, the CDR3 is TGCAGCGTCGGTTTCGGCAATGAGCAGTTCTTC.

This chain links TRBV19 with TRBJ1-6; maybe TRBD1 (5 bases). CDR3 length: 13 residues. V was cut by 5 bases and J by 8 bases, with 10 bases left in between. CDR1 and CDR2 from the germline V gene are LNHDA and SQIVND (reference sequence). The CDR3 spells CASSRGTYSPLHF. CDR3 in DNA: TGTGCCAGTAGTCGAGGGACTTATTCACCCCTCCACTTT.

This clone is medium-sized. The chain joins TRBV5-6 to TRBJ2-2; D call uncertain. V lost 3 bases, J lost 6 bases, and 6 bases lay in between. The CDR3 spans 12 residues. The V gene's germline CDR1 is SGHDT and CDR2 YYEEEE. The CDR3 sequence: CASSWSSGELFF. The CDR3 nucleotides read TGTGCCAGCAGCTGGAGTTCCGGGGAGCTGTTTTTT.

The CDR3 nucleotides are TGTGCCAGCAGCTTAGCGGTTGTAGGGACCGGGGAGCTGTTTTTT. Its translation is CASSLAVVGTGELFF. This rearrangement joins TRBV7-6 to TRBJ2-2; D ambiguous. V lost 0 bases and J lost 5, with 10 bases in between. Germline CDR1 is SGHVS and CDR2 is FNYEAQ. This CDR3 contains 15 residues.

This clone was seen only a few times. V gene TRBV29-1 combines with J gene TRBJ1-1; maybe TRBD1 (5 bases). The CDR3 consists of 11 residues. Germline lookup yields CDR1 SQVTM and CDR2 ANQGSEA. The V end was cut by 6 bases, the J end by 6 bases, with 11 bases between. The CDR3 here is CSVRDHPEAFF. The CDR3 coding sequence is TGCAGCGTGCGGGACCACCCTGAAGCTTTCTTT.

The chain recombines TRBV7-6 with TRBJ2-7; D not resolved. Germline CDR1 and CDR2: SGHVS and FNYEAQ. The V end was cut by 5 bases, the J end by 3 bases, with 11 bases between. This CDR3 is built from 13 residues. CDR3 protein: CASSRDVGYEQYF. CDR3 DNA sequence: TGTGCCAGCAGCCGAGACGTTGGCTACGAGCAGTACTTC.

V usage is TRBV4-3 and J usage is TRBJ1-2; possible D gene TRBD1, 5 bases. Between the trimmed V and J ends, which lost 4 bases and 3 bases, there was a span of 9 bases. Germline values: CDR1 LGHNA, CDR2 YSLEER. This CDR3 region has 13 residues. CDR3 region: CASSRDGHYGYTF. The CDR3 DNA reads as TGCGCCAGCAGCCGGGACGGCCACTATGGCTACACCTTC.

The chain is built from TRBV6-5 and TRBJ2-7; a possible D gene is TRBD2 (6 bases). The germline V gene has CDR1 MNHEY and CDR2 SVGAGI. This CDR3 spans 14 amino acids. V dropped 0 bases and J dropped 5 bases, with 11 bases sitting between them. The CDR3 coding sequence is TGTGCCAGCAGTTACTCGAAGGAGGGCAACGAGCAGTACTTC. It is translated as CASSYSKEGNEQYF.

V is TRBV4-1 and J is TRBJ2-7; D may be TRBD2 (5 bases). The V gene lost 1 base and the J gene lost 1 base, with 14 bases spanning the gap. CDR3 length: 16 amino acids. Germline V gives CDR1 MGHRA, CDR2 YSYEKL. CDR3 in DNA: TGCGCCAGCAGCCAAGTCATTCTAGCCGATTCCTACGAGCAGTACTTC. It translates to CASSQVILADSYEQYF.

This clone has a single count. The chain carries TRBV27 and TRBJ2-7, with TRBD2 identical over 7 bases. The junction had 3 bases not matched to a gene; V was cut back by 0 bases and J by 7 bases. Germline CDR1 and CDR2: MNHEY and SMNVEV (reference sequence). This CDR3 has 13 amino acids. CDR3 in amino acids: CASSLSPGGEQYF. The CDR3 DNA sequence: TGTGCCAGCAGTTTATCGCCCGGGGGGGAGCAGTACTTC.

This chain uses TRBV6-6 with TRBJ1-5, with D unresolved. In germline, CDR1 is MNHNY, CDR2 SVGAGI (reference sequence). The CDR3 runs to 14 residues. V was clipped by 5 bases and J by 3 bases, with 11 bases between them. This CDR3 is CASSLLSANQPQHF. Written as DNA, the CDR3 is TGTGCCAGCAGTCTTCTCTCCGCCAATCAGCCCCAGCATTTT.

This chain joins TRBV5-1 and TRBJ2-7; D uncertain. V lost 2 bases and J 1 base, leaving 10 bases between the germline ends. The V gene's germline CDR1 is SGHRS and CDR2 YFSETQ. This CDR3 is 14 amino acids long. CDR3 sequence reads: CASSFSGSSYEQYF. CDR3 bases: TGCGCCAGCAGCTTTTCGGGCAGTTCCTACGAGCAGTACTTC.

The chain employs TRBV29-1 and TRBJ2-7; 7 bases line up with TRBD1. This CDR3 contains 15 residues. The V gene end was trimmed by 1 base and the J gene end by 0 bases; junction bases not matched to a gene: 6. Germline V gene data show CDR1 as SQVTM and CDR2 as ANQGSEA. This CDR3 is CSVEGRTGVSYEQYF. CDR3 sequence (DNA): TGCAGCGTTGAAGGACGGACAGGCGTCTCCTACGAGCAGTACTTC.

This chain links TRBV7-2 with TRBJ2-1, with TRBD2 matching over 8 bases. The ends lost 5 bases at V and 12 bases at J; junction bases unmatched: 15. Germline V CDR1 and CDR2: SGHTA, FQGNSA. The CDR3 covers 15 residues. CDR3 sequence: CASSPFGGAGQWQFF. CDR3 in DNA: TGTGCCAGCAGCCCCTTCGGGGGGGCGGGGCAATGGCAGTTCTTC.

The chain combines TRBV20-1 with TRBJ1-2, with D perhaps TRBD1 (6 bases). V was clipped by 8 bases and J by 5 bases, with 9 bases between them. The germline V gene has CDR1 DFQATT and CDR2 SNEGSKA (reference sequence). This CDR3 region has 10 residues. The CDR3 nucleotides read TGCAGTTTACAGGGTTATGGCTACACCTTC. Encoded protein: CSLQGYGYTF.

This chain joins TRBV10-3 and TRBJ1-2, with no clear D. Germline V gene data show CDR1 as ENHRY and CDR2 as SYGVKD. This CDR3 comprises 11 residues. Trimming cost V 4 bases and J 7 bases, with 7 bases left between them. The CDR3 loop reads CAISGASGYTF. CDR3 bases: TGTGCCATCAGTGGGGCGAGTGGCTACACCTTC.

The V call is TRBV2, the J call TRBJ1-1, with D hard to call. Per the germline V gene, CDR1 is SNHLY and CDR2 is FYNNEI. The CDR3 loop spans 11 amino acids. V lost 8 bases and J 6 bases, leaving 10 bases between the germline ends. The CDR3 loop is CASRPGAEAFF. CDR3 DNA: TGTGCCAGCCGCCCCGGGGCTGAAGCTTTCTTT.

The chain has TRBV9 and TRBJ2-7, with D unclear. Germline V gene data show CDR1 as SGDLS and CDR2 as YYNGEE. With 8 bases removed from V and 0 bases from J, the gap between germline ends came to 9 bases. The CDR3 is made up of 12 amino acids. This CDR3 is CASGPGSYEQYF. CDR3 nucleotides: TGTGCCAGTGGCCCGGGCTCCTACGAGCAGTACTTC.

V and J are TRBV5-1 and TRBJ2-7, with TRBD2 matching over 7 bases. The V gene end was trimmed by 7 bases and the J gene end by 3 bases; junction bases not matched to a gene: 19. This CDR3 has 17 amino acids. Germline CDR1 is SGHRS and CDR2 is YFSETQ. The CDR3 sequence: CASPQAVPGTILYEQYF. In DNA form, the CDR3 reads TGCGCCAGCCCCCAGGCAGTTCCCGGGACTATCCTCTACGAGCAGTACTTC. Together with reference TRBV5-1 and TRBJ2-7, the CDR3 gives the full variable domain: KAGVTQTPRYLIKTRGQQVTLSCSPISGHRSVSWYQQTPGQGLQFLFEYFSETQRNKGNFPGRFSGRQFSNSRSEMNVSTLELGDSALYLCASPQAVPGTILYEQYFGPGTRLTVT.

The J gene is TRBJ2-7, the V gene TRBV19; D is possibly TRBD2 (6 bases). This CDR3 region has 15 residues. The V gene's germline CDR1 is LNHDA and CDR2 SQIVND (reference sequence). V was pared by 7 bases and J by 3 bases, with 19 bases between. This chain's CDR3 is CASTPGVAEVYEQYF. The CDR3 DNA reads as TGTGCCAGTACCCCTGGAGTAGCGGAAGTCTACGAGCAGTACTTC.

This chain joins TRBV30 and TRBJ1-1, with a weak D call TRBD1 (6 bases). V shed 0 bases and J shed 0 bases, with 17 bases lying between them. The CDR3 is 17 amino acids. CDR1 is GTSNPN and CDR2 is SVGIG in the germline V gene (reference sequence). CDR3 in DNA: TGTGCCTGGAGTGTACCCCTGCAGGGGAGTATGAACACTGAAGCTTTCTTT. This gives the protein CAWSVPLQGSMNTEAFF.

In its sample, this clone was seen a few times. The CDR3 DNA reads TGTGCCAGCAGCCTTGGGGGGTATCGCCAGCCCCAGCATTTT. Translated: CASSLGGYRQPQHF. The chain combines TRBV5-6 with TRBJ1-5; perhaps TRBD1 as D (5 bases). Trimming stripped 4 bases from V and 7 bases from J, with 15 bases between. Germline CDR1 is SGHDT and CDR2 is YYEEEE. This CDR3 comprises 14 residues.

This chain connects TRBV5-1 to TRBJ1-1, with a possible D match to TRBD1 (5 bases). Germline loops: CDR1 SGHRS, CDR2 YFSETQ. V lost 5 bases and J lost 1, with 6 bases in between. The CDR3 has 12 residues. CDR3 coding DNA: TGCGCCAGCAGGGGGGAGAACACTGAAGCTTTCTTT. This encodes CASRGENTEAFF.

The count of this clone is one. The genes are TRBV11-2 and TRBJ2-5; 11 bases fit TRBD1. CDR3 length: 16 amino acids. The germline gives CDR1 SGHAT, CDR2 FQNNGV. V was clipped by 5 bases and J by 3 bases; unmatched bases: 8. CDR3 loop: CASSLDRGRDEETQYF. CDR3 DNA: TGTGCCAGCAGCCTGGACAGGGGGCGGGACGAAGAGACCCAGTACTTC.

This clone appeared a single time. The genes are TRBV4-2 and TRBJ1-1; 10 nucleotides match TRBD1. J gave up 4 bases and V 4 bases, and 15 bases lay outside the gene matches. The germline CDR1 and CDR2 sequences are LGHNA and YNFKEQ. The CDR3 covers 18 residues. The CDR3 is CASSREGSGQGMGTEAFF. The CDR3 DNA follows: TGTGCCAGCAGCCGGGAGGGGTCGGGACAGGGGATGGGCACTGAAGCTTTCTTT.

This chain joins TRBV25-1 and TRBJ2-7; D might be TRBD1 (5 bases). There are 14 residues in the CDR3. V gave up 6 bases and J gave up 2 bases, with 14 bases separating them. Germline V gene sequence: CDR1 MGHDK, CDR2 SYGVNS. CDR3 in DNA: TGTGCCAGCAGCCAGGGTTTTGGAACCTACGAGCAGTACTTC. Encoded protein: CASSQGFGTYEQYF.

V is TRBV5-1 and J is TRBJ1-5, with 7 bases that match TRBD1. There are 15 residues in the CDR3. The germline V gene has CDR1 SGHRS and CDR2 YFSETQ. V shed 2 bases and J 3 bases; nucleotides not matched to a gene: 5. The CDR3 nucleotides read TGCGCCAGCAGCTTCGACGGACAGGCCAATCAGCCCCAGCATTTT. This codes for CASSFDGQANQPQHF.